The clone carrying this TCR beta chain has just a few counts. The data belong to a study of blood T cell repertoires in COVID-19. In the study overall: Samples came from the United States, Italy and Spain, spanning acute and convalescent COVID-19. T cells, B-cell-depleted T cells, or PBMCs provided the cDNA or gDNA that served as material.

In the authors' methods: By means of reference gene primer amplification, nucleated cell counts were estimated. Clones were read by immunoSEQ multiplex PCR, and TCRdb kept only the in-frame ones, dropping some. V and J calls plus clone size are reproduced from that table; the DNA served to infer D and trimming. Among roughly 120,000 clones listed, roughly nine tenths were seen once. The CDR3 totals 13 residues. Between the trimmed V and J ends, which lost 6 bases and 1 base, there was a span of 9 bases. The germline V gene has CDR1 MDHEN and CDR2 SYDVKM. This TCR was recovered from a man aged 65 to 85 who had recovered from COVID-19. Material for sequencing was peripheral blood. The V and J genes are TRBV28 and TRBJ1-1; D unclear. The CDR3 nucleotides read TGTGCCAGCAGACTTACCCAGAACACTGAAGCTTTCTTT. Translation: CASRLTQNTEAFF.